The 15 T cell receptor beta chains listed next were all sequenced from one sample in a study of OX40 agonist ivuxolimab in advanced cancers. Sequenced by immunoSEQ multiplex PCR; TCRdb stores in-frame clones only, minus some. The data show about 78,000 clones, more than 70% seen once. The sequenced sample was CD4+ or CD8+ T cells sorted from blood, obtained in a trial of the OX40 agonist ivuxolimab. These TCRs come from an adult with an advanced solid tumor such as melanoma, head and neck, liver or kidney cancer.

The chain uses TRBV7-8 and TRBJ2-5, with D perhaps TRBD1 (5 bases). V was clipped by 6 bases and J by 7 bases, with 12 bases between them. CDR1 is SGHVS, CDR2 FQNEAQ, per germline. The CDR3 is 12 residues long. The DNA of the CDR3 is TGTGCCAGCAGATTCGACAGTCGGACCCAGTACTTC. Residues: CASRFDSRTQYF.

This clone was found once. The V gene is TRBV5-4, the J gene TRBJ1-2; tentatively, D is TRBD1 (5 bases). The V gene's germline CDR1 is SGHNT and CDR2 YYREEE (reference sequence). The CDR3 contains 14 residues. V was pared by 4 bases and J by 3 bases, with 13 bases between. CDR3 bases: TGTGCCAGCAGCCGGGACGGAGGGGACTATGGCTACACCTTC. Encoded protein: CASSRDGGDYGYTF.

Only one count was recorded for this clone. The chain recombines TRBV18 with TRBJ2-2, with TRBD2 matching over 7 bases. The CDR3 length is 15 residues. Germline CDR1 and CDR2: KGHSH and LQKENI. Unmatched junction bases numbered 4, after V lost 0 bases and J lost 6 bases. In DNA form, the CDR3 reads TGTGCCAGCTCACCACCCCGGACTAGGGCCGGGGAGCTGTTTTTT. It is translated as CASSPPRTRAGELFF.

The chain joins TRBV7-9 to TRBJ2-5; tentative D call: TRBD1 (6 bases). This CDR3 contains 16 residues. In germline, CDR1 is SEHNR, CDR2 FQNEAQ (reference sequence). V shed 3 bases and J shed 1 base, with 15 bases lying between them. The DNA for the CDR3 is TGTGCCAGCAGCTTGAGCGCAGGGGTATTCCAAGAGACCCAGTACTTC. Protein: CASSLSAGVFQETQYF.

The V and J genes are TRBV5-1 and TRBJ2-1; D gene uncertain. V lost 0 bases, J lost 7 bases, and 11 bases lay in between. The CDR3 sequence is 14 residues long. In germline, CDR1 is SGHRS, CDR2 YFSETQ. The CDR3 DNA is TGCGCCAGCAGCTTGGTGCAGGCAGCGAATGAGCAGTTCTTC. Amino acids: CASSLVQAANEQFF. The entire variable domain, with the rest obtained from reference TRBV5-1 and TRBJ2-1, is as follows: KAGVTQTPRYLIKTRGQQVTLSCSPISGHRSVSWYQQTPGQGLQFLFEYFSETQRNKGNFPGRFSGRQFSNSRSEMNVSTLELGDSALYLCASSLVQAANEQFFGPGTRLTVL.

A word on this clone: Additional DNA sequences in this sample encode the identical CDR3. This chain connects TRBV12-5 to TRBJ1-6, with D unclear. V was clipped by 5 bases and J by 14 bases, with 10 bases between them. The CDR3 contains 11 residues. Germline V lookup: CDR1 LGHNT, CDR2 FRNRAP. CDR3 amino acids: CASGGTGALHF. The CDR3 nucleotides read TGTGCTAGTGGTGGAACGGGTGCCCTCCACTTT.

The genes are TRBV19 and TRBJ1-2, with D hard to call. V lost 10 bases and J 3 bases, leaving 21 bases between the germline ends. The CDR3 covers 15 residues. Germline V gives CDR1 LNHDA, CDR2 SQIVND (reference sequence). This CDR3 reads CATRREWGFDYGYTF. Here the CDR3 DNA reads TGTGCCACTAGACGGGAATGGGGTTTCGACTATGGCTACACCTTC.

The rearrangement joins TRBV2 to TRBJ2-5; the D gene is possibly TRBD2 (5 bases). The CDR3 runs to 14 residues. Trimming left V 1 base short and J 5 bases short, with 11 bases between. Per germline, CDR1 SNHLY and CDR2 FYNNEI. CDR3 protein: CASSEVFGGETQYF. CDR3 nucleotides: TGTGCCAGCAGTGAAGTATTCGGAGGTGAGACCCAGTACTTC.

The chain recombines TRBV7-3 with TRBJ2-1; 8 bases align to TRBD1. This CDR3 contains 15 residues. The ends lost 5 bases at V and 0 bases at J; junction bases unmatched: 3. Germline CDR1 reads SGHTA; CDR2 reads FQGTGA. The DNA for the CDR3 is TGTGCCAGCAGCATCACAGGGGGCTCCTACAATGAGCAGTTCTTC. Translating it yields CASSITGGSYNEQFF.

There are a few counts of this clone. The chain is built from TRBV9 and TRBJ2-1; 13 nucleotides match TRBD2. This CDR3 is built from 15 residues. The junction had 4 bases not matched to a gene; V was cut back by 4 bases and J by 6 bases. Germline V gives CDR1 SGDLS, CDR2 YYNGEE. The CDR3 DNA follows: TGTGCCAGCAGCAAACTAGCGGGGGGGCGCAATGAGCAGTTCTTC. Translation gives CASSKLAGGRNEQFF.

The gene calls are TRBV14 and TRBJ1-3; D remains unclear. CDR1 is SGHDN and CDR2 is FVKESK in the germline V gene. With 0 bases removed from V and 6 bases from J, the gap between germline ends came to 12 bases. The CDR3 has 15 amino acids. This CDR3 reads CASSQDTGRVNTIYF. The CDR3 coding sequence is TGTGCCAGCAGCCAAGATACGGGGAGGGTAAACACCATATATTTT.

CDR3 bases: TGTGCCAGCAAGGGGAGCACAGATACGCAGTATTTT. Translation gives CASKGSTDTQYF. V gene TRBV14 combines with J gene TRBJ2-3; a weak D match, TRBD1 (5 bases). Trimming cost V 7 bases and J 0 bases, with 5 bases left between them. The length of the CDR3 is 12 residues. Germline CDR1 reads SGHDN; CDR2 reads FVKESK.

This clone was counted only a few times. This chain links TRBV29-1 with TRBJ2-2; D may be TRBD1 or TRBD2 (6 bases each). Germline CDR1 and CDR2: SQVTM and ANQGSEA. The CDR3 loop spans 13 amino acids. Deletions cut 4 bases from V and 6 bases from J, with 12 bases between. The CDR3 DNA reads as TGCAGCGTTGGGAGGGGGTTGGCCGGGGAGCTGTTTTTT. It translates to CSVGRGLAGELFF.

This chain uses TRBV30 with TRBJ2-7; D is undetermined. CDR3 length equals 13 residues. Germline CDR1 GTSNPN, CDR2 SVGIG (reference sequence). The V and J ends lost 2 bases and 3 bases respectively, with 11 bases between them. The CDR3 loop is CAWSTGPLYEQYF. DNA for the CDR3: TGTGCCTGGAGTACCGGGCCACTCTACGAGCAGTACTTC.

As DNA, the CDR3 is TGCGCCAGCAGCCAGCCCGGGGCCAAGGGGACAGATACGCAGTATTTT. Protein sequence: CASSQPGAKGTDTQYF. The V call is TRBV4-1, the J call TRBJ2-3; D possibly matches TRBD1 or TRBD2 (5 bases each). The CDR3 loop spans 16 amino acids. Germline CDR1 reads MGHRA; CDR2 reads YSYEKL. V shed 3 bases and J shed 3 bases, with 16 bases lying between them.